This T cell receptor beta chain is drawn from a study of blood T cell repertoires in COVID-19. Study as a whole: Researchers got acute and convalescent COVID-19 samples from the United States, Italy and Spain.

Germline V CDR1 and CDR2: MNHEY, SVGEGT. V was clipped by 6 bases and J by 4 bases, with 15 bases between them. The CDR3 has 14 amino acids. How the authors handled the data: For nucleated cells, counts were estimated from reference gene primer amplification. Profiling relied on immunoSEQ multiplex PCR, and the TCRdb table lists in-frame clones only, not all of them. The V and J calls and the clone size are those of that table, but D and trimming were determined from the DNA. The sample has some 180,000 clones, less than 90% seen once. The chain joins TRBV6-2 or TRBV6-3 to TRBJ1-1, with D possibly matching TRBD1 (5 bases). The sequence was collected from a man aged 65-85 years with active or convalescent COVID-19. What was sequenced was peripheral blood. This CDR3 reads CASSPHGGSTEAFF. The CDR3 coding sequence is TGTGCCAGCAGCCCGCACGGGGGGTCCACTGAAGCTTTCTTT.